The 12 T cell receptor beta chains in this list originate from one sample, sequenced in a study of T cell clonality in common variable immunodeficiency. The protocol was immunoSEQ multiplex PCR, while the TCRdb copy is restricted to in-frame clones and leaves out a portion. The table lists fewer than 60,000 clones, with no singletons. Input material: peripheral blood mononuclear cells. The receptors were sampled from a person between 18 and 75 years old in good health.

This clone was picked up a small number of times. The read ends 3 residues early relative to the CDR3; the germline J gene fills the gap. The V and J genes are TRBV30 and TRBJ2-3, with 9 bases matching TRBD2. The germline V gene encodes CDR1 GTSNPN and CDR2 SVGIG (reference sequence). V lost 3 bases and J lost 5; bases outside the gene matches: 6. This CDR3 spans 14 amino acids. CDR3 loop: CAWRSGGQIDTQYF. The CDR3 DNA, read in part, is TGTGCCTGGAGGAGCGGGGGGCAGATAGATACG.

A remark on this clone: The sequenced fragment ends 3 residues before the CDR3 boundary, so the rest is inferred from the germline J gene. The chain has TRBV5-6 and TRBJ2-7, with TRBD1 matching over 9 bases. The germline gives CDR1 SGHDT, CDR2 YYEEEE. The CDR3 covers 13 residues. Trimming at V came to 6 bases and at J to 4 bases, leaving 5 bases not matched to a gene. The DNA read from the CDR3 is TGTGCCAGCAACGGACAGGGGTCTTACGAG. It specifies CASNGQGSYE. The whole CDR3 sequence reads CASNGQGSYEQYF.

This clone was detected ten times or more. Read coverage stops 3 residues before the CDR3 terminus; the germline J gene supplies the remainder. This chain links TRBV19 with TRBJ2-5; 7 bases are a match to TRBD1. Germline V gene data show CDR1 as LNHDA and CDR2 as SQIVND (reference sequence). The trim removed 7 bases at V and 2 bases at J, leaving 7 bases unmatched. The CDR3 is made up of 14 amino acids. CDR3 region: CASNPDRAQETQYF. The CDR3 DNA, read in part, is TGTGCCAGTAACCCCGACAGGGCACAAGAGACC.

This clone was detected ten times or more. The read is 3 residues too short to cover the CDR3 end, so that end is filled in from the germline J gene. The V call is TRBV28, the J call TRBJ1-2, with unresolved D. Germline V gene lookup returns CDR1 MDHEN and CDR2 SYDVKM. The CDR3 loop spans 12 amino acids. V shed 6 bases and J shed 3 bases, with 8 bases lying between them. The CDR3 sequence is CASSRQDYGYTF. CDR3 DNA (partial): TGTGCCAGCAGCCGACAAGACTATGGC.

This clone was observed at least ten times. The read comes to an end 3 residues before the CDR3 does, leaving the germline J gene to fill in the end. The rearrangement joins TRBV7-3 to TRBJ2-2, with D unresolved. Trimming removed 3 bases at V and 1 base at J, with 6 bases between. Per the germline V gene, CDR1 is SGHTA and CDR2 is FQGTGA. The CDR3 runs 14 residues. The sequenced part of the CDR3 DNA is TGTGCCAGCAGCTTTTCAATGAACACCGGGGAG. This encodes CASSFSMNTGE. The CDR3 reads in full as CASSFSMNTGELFF.

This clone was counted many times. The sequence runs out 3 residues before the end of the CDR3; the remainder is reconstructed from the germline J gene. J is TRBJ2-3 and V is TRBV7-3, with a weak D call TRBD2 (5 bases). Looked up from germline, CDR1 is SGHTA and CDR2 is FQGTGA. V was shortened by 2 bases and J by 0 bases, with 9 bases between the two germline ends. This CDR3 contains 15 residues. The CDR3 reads CASSLWSSSTDTQYF. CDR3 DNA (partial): TGTGCCAGCAGCTTATGGTCTAGCAGCACAGATACG. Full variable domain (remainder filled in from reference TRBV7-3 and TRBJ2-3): GAGVSQTPSNKVTEKGKYVELRCDPISGHTALYWYRQSLGQGPEFLIYFQGTGAADDSGLPNDRFFAVRPEGSVSTLKIQRTERGDSAVYLCASSLWSSSTDTQYFGPGTRLTVL.

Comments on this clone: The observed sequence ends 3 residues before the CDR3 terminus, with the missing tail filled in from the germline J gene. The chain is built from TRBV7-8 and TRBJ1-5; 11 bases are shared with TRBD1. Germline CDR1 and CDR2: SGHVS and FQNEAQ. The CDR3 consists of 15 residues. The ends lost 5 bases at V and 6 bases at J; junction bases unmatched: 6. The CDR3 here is CASSRVGTGGQPQHF. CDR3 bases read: TGTGCCAGCAGCAGAGTCGGGACAGGGGGTCAGCCC.

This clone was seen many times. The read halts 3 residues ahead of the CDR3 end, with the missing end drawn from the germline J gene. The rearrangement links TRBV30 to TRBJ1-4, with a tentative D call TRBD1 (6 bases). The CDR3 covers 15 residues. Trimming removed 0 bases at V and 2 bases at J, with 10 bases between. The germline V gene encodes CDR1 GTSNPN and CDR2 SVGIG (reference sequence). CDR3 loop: CAWSVRGATNEKLFF. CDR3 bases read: TGTGCCTGGAGTGTACGGGGGGCTACTAATGAAAAA.

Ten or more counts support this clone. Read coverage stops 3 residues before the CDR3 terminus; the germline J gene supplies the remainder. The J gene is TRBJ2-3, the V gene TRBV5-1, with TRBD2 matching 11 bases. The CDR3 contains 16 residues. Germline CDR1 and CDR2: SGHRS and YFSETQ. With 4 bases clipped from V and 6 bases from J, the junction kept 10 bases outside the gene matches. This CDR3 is CASSVGRASGGDTQYF. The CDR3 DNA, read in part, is TGCGCCAGCAGCGTTGGCCGCGCTAGCGGGGGGGATACG.

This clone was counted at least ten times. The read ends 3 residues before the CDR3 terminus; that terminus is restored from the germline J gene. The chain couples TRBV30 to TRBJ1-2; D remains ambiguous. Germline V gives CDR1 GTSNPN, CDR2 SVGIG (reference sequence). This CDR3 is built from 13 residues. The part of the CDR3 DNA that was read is TGTGCCTGTTTCCCCAGACACCTGTGGGGC. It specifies CACFPRHLWG. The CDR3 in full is CACFPRHLWGYTF.

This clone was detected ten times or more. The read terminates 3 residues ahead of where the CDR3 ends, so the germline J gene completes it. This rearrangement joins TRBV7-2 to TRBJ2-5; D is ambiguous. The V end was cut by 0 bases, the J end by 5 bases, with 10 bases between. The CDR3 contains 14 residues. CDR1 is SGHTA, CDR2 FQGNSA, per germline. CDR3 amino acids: CASSLAGLQETQYF. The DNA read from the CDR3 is TGTGCCAGCAGCTTAGCAGGGTTGCAGGAGACC.

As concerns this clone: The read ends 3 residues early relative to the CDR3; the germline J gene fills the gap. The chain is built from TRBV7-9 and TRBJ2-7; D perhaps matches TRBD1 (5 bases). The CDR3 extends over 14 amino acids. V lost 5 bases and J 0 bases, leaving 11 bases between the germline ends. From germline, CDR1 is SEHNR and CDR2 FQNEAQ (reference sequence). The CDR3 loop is CASSPRQSSYEQYF. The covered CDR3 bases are TGTGCCAGCAGCCCCAGACAGAGCTCCTACGAG.